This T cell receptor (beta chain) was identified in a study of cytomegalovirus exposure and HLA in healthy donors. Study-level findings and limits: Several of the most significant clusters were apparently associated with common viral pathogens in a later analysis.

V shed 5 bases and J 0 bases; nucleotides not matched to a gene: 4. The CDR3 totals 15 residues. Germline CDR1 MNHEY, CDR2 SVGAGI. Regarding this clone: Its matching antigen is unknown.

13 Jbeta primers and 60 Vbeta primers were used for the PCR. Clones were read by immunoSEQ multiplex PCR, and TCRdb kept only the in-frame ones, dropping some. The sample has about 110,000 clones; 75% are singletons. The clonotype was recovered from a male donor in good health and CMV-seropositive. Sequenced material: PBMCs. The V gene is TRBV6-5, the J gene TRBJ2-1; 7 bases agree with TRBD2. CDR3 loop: CASSPPGGSYNEQFF. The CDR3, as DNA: TGTGCCAGCAGTCCACCGGGGGGCTCCTACAATGAGCAGTTCTTC.